The TCR beta chain under discussion was sequenced for a study of cytomegalovirus exposure and HLA in healthy donors. Study background: Both the 120 or so validation repertoires and the approximately 640 first-cohort repertoires used the same platform, as reported by a later analysis. Study outcomes and limitations: 164 TCR beta chains were listed as cytomegalovirus-associated.

Some clones are missing from TCRdb's copy, which holds only in-frame ones; the method was immunoSEQ multiplex PCR. This sample has 50,000 or so clones; roughly nine tenths occur once, and the top ten carry 2.2%. The germline V gene encodes CDR1 SQVTM and CDR2 ANQGSEA. V was clipped by 3 bases and J by 5 bases, with 10 bases between them. The length of the CDR3 is 12 residues. Note on this clone: Antigen: not known.

The donors were part of the validation cohort of fewer than 150 subjects. That cohort was separate from the first cohort, which comprised 550 to 750 subjects. Sequences were obtained from PBMCs. The chain has TRBV29-1 and TRBJ1-2, with D unclear. This TCR came from a woman aged 25 to 39 in good health and CMV-seronegative. CDR3 in DNA: TGCAGCGTTGATTTGACCGGGTATGGCTACACCTTC. Translating it yields CSVDLTGYGYTF.